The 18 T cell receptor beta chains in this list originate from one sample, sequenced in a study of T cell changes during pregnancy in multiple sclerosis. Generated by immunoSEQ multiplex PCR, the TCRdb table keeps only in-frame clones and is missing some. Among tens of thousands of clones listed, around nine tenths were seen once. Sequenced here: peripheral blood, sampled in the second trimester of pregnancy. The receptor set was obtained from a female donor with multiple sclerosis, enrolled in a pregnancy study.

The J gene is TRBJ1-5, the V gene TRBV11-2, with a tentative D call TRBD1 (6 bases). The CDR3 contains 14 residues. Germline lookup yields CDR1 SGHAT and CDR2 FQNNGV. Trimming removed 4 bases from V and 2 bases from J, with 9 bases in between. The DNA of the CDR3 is TGTGCCAGCAGCTCGGACAGAGGCAATCAGCCCCAGCATTTT. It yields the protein CASSSDRGNQPQHF. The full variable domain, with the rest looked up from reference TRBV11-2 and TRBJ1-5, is EAGVAQSPRYKIIEKRQSVAFWCNPISGHATLYWYQQILGQGPKLLIQFQNNGVVDDSQLPKDRFSAERLKGVDSTLKIQPAKLEDSAVYLCASSSDRGNQPQHFGDGTRLSIL.

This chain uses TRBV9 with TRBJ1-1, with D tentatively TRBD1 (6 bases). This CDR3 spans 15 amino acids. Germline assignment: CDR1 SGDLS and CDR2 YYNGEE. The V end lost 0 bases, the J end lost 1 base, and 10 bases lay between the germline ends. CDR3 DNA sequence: TGTGCCAGCAGCGTAGTCGGCAGGGGGAACACTGAAGCTTTCTTT. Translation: CASSVVGRGNTEAFF.

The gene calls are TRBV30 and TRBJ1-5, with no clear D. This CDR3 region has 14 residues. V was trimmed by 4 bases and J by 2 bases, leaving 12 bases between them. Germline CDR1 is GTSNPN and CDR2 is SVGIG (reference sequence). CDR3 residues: CAWKRDGGNQPQHF. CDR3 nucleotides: TGTGCCTGGAAGCGGGATGGGGGCAATCAGCCCCAGCATTTT.

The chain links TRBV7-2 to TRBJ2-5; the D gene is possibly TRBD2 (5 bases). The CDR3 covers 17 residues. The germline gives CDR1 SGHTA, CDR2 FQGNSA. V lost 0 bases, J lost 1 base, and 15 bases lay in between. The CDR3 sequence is CASSLALGAAFQETQYF. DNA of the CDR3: TGTGCCAGCAGCTTAGCTTTAGGAGCGGCCTTCCAAGAGACCCAGTACTTC.

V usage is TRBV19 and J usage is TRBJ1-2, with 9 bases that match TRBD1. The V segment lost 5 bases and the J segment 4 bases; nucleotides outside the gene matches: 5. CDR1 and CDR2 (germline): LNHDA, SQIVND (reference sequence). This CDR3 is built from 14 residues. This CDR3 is CASSGDRVSYGYTF. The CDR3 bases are TGTGCCAGTAGTGGGGACAGGGTCAGCTATGGCTACACCTTC.

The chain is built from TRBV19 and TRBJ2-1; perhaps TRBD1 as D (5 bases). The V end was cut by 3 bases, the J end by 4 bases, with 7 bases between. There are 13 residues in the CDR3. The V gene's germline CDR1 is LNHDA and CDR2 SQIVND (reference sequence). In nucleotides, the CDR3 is TGTGCCAGTAGTATGGGGCTTTACAATGAGCAGTTCTTC. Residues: CASSMGLYNEQFF.

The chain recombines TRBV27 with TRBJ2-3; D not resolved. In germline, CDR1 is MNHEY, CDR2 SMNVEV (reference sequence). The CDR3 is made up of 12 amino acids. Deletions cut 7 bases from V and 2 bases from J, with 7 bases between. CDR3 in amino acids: CASNIDTDTQYF. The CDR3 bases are TGTGCCAGCAACATTGACACAGATACGCAGTATTTT.

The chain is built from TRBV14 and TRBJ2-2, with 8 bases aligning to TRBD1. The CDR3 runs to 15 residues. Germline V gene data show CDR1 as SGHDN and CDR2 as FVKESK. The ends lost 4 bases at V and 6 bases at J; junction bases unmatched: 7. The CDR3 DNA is TGTGCCAGCAGCCCCGCGGGACAGGCGGCCGGGGAGCTGTTTTTT. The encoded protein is CASSPAGQAAGELFF.

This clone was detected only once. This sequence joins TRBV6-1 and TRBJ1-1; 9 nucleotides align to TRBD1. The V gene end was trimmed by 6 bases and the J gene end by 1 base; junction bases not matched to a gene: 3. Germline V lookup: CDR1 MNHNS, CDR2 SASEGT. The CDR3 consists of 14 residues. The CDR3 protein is CASRGQGSNTEAFF. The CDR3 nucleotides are TGTGCCAGCAGGGGACAGGGTTCGAACACTGAAGCTTTCTTT.

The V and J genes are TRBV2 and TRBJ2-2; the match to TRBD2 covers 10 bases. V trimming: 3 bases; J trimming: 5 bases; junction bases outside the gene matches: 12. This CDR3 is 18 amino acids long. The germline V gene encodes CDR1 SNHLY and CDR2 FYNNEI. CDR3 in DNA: TGTGCCAGCAGTGAGCGGGTAGCGGGGGGTACTTCGACCGGGGAGCTGTTTTTT. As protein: CASSERVAGGTSTGELFF.

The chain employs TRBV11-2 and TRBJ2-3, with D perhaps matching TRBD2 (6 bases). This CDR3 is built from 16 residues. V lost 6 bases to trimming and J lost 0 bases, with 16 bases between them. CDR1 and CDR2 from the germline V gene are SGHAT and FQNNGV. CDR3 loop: CASSSVNRGSTDTQYF. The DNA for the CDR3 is TGTGCCAGCAGTTCCGTGAACCGGGGGAGCACAGATACGCAGTATTTT.

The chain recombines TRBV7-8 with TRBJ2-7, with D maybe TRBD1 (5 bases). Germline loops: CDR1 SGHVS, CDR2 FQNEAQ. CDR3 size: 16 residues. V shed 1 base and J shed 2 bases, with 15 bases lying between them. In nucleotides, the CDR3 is TGTGCCAGCAGCTTAGGGTTTATGTCAGGGACCTACGAGCAGTACTTC. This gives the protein CASSLGFMSGTYEQYF.

The CDR3 sequence is CASSSDRGSEAFF. Here the CDR3 DNA reads TGTGCCAGCAGCTCGGACAGGGGTTCTGAAGCTTTCTTT. The rearrangement links TRBV7-2 to TRBJ1-1, with 9 nucleotides matching TRBD1. V gave up 4 bases and J gave up 6 bases; unmatched junction bases: 3. The germline CDR1 and CDR2 sequences are SGHTA and FQGNSA. The CDR3 totals 13 residues. Based on the CDR3 plus reference TRBV7-2 and TRBJ1-1, the full variable domain is GAGVSQSPSNKVTEKGKDVELRCDPISGHTALYWYRQSLGQGLEFLIYFQGNSAPDKSGLPSDRFSAERTGGSVSTLTIQRTQQEDSAVYLCASSSDRGSEAFFGQGTRLTVV.

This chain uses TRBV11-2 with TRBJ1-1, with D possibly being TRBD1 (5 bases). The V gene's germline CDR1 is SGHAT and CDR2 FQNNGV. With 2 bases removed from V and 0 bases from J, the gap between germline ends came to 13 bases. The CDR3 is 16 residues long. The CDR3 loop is CASSLFGGGLNTEAFF. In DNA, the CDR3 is TGTGCCAGCAGCTTATTCGGGGGGGGTCTGAACACTGAAGCTTTCTTT.

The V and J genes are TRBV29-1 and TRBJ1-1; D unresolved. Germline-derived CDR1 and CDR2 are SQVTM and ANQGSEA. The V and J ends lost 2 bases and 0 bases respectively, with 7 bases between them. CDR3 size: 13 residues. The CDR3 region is CSVERRMNTEAFF. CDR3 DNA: TGCAGCGTTGAAAGGAGAATGAACACTGAAGCTTTCTTT. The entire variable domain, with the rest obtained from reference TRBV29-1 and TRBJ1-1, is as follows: SAVISQKPSRDICQRGTSLTIQCQVDSQVTMMFWYRQQPGQSLTLIATANQGSEATYESGFVIDKFPISRPNLTFSTLTVSNMSPEDSSIYLCSVERRMNTEAFFGQGTRLTVV.

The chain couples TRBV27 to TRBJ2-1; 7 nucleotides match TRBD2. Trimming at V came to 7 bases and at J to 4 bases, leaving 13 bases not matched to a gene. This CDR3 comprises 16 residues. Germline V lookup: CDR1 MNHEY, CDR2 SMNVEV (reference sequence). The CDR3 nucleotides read TGTGCCAGCACCCCCTTGGGGGGAGGGTCTTACAATGAGCAGTTCTTC. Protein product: CASTPLGGGSYNEQFF.

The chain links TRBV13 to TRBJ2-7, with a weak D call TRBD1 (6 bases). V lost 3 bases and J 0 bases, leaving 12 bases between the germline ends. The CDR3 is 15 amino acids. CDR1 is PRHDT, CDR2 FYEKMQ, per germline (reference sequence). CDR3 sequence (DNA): TGTGCCAGCAGCTTCCGAGAGGGGGACTCCTACGAGCAGTACTTC. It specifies CASSFREGDSYEQYF.

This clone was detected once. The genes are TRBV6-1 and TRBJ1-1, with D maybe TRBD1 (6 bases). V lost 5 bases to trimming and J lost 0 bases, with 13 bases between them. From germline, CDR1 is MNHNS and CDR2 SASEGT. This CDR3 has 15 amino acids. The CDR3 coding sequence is TGTGCCAGCAGTCCCCACAGGGATATGAACACTGAAGCTTTCTTT. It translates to CASSPHRDMNTEAFF.